These 27 T cell receptor beta chains came from one sample sequenced in a study of blood T cells in healthy people across ages. PCR was performed a second time for 7 to 11 cycles using a sample-barcoded 5' primer and a J-beta primer mix. MiXCR, applied by TCRdb to the 5' RACE reads, yields one record per CDR3 protein. The data show some 1.5 million distinct CDR3 sequences, approximately 39% seen once. The sample consisted of blood. These receptor sequences come from a woman between 18 and 29 years old in good health.

This clonotype was found once. The chain recombines TRBV13 with TRBJ2-3; no definite D call. In germline, CDR1 is PRHDT, CDR2 FYEKMQ (reference sequence). This CDR3 is 16 amino acids long. V was trimmed by 2 bases and J by 8 bases, leaving 20 bases between them. The CDR3 here is CASSLPESIRMTTQYF. The CDR3 coding sequence is TGTGCCAGCAGCTTACCAGAGAGTATTCGGATGACTACGCAGTATTTT.

This clonotype was counted a few times. This sequence joins TRBV12-3 or TRBV12-4 and TRBJ2-3, with TRBD2 identical over 14 bases. J was trimmed by 1 base and V by 7 bases; bases with no gene match: 7. CDR3 length: 17 residues. For the CDR3, the DNA is TGTGCCAGCACCCTAATGGGACTAGCGGGAGGCACAGATACGCAGTATTTT. As protein: CASTLMGLAGGTDTQYF.

This clonotype was seen only a few times. The chain couples TRBV7-2 to TRBJ1-2; 7 bases fit TRBD1. V was pared by 0 bases and J by 0 bases, with 4 bases of the junction left unmatched. This CDR3 spans 16 amino acids. From germline, CDR1 is SGHTA and CDR2 FQGNSA. The CDR3 is CASSLARQGANYGYTF. CDR3 DNA sequence: TGTGCCAGCAGCTTAGCGCGCCAGGGGGCTAACTATGGCTACACCTTC.

The CDR3 nucleotides read TGTGCCACCATAGACAGGGAGAAGGCGAATGAGCAGTACTTC. Protein sequence: CATIDREKANEQYF. The genes are TRBV2 and TRBJ2-7, with 7 bases lining up with TRBD1. There are 14 residues in the CDR3. Germline V gene sequence: CDR1 SNHLY, CDR2 FYNNEI. The V gene end was trimmed by 10 bases and the J gene end by 7 bases; junction bases not matched to a gene: 16.

V usage is TRBV12-3 or TRBV12-4 and J usage is TRBJ1-5, with 8 positions matching TRBD1. V lost 5 bases and J lost 2; bases outside the gene matches: 8. CDR3 size: 16 residues. CDR3 amino acids: CASSLTGGGGNQPQHF. CDR3 sequence (DNA): TGTGCCAGCAGTCTCACAGGGGGAGGTGGCAATCAGCCCCAGCATTTT.

This clonotype turned up a few times. The chain combines TRBV6-5 with TRBJ1-5, with D perhaps matching TRBD1 (5 bases). The CDR3 has 14 residues. The V end lost 6 bases, the J end lost 0 bases, and 9 bases lay between the germline ends. CDR1 and CDR2 (germline): MNHEY, SVGAGI. CDR3 sequence (DNA): TGTGCCAGCAGGCAGGGTAATAGCAATCAGCCCCAGCATTTT. Translating it yields CASRQGNSNQPQHF.

This chain uses TRBV4-3 with TRBJ2-3, with D tentatively TRBD2 (5 bases). Trimming left V 11 bases short and J 1 base short, with 13 bases between. Germline V CDR1 and CDR2: LGHNA, YSLEER. CDR3 length: 13 residues. The CDR3 sequence is CAAAARGTDTQYF. The CDR3 DNA sequence: TGCGCCGCCGCGGCGAGGGGCACAGATACGCAGTATTTT.

V and J are TRBV4-3 and TRBJ2-3, with 8 positions matching TRBD1. From germline, CDR1 is LGHNA and CDR2 YSLEER. This CDR3 spans 14 amino acids. V lost 1 base, J lost 9 bases, and 6 bases stayed unmatched. The CDR3 DNA reads as TGCGCCAGCAGCCAAGTCTCTCGGACAGGGACGCAGTATTTT. Translation: CASSQVSRTGTQYF.

V usage is TRBV2 and J usage is TRBJ2-7, with TRBD2 matching over 7 bases. Unmatched junction bases numbered 10, after V lost 3 bases and J lost 5 bases. Germline CDR1 is SNHLY and CDR2 is FYNNEI. This CDR3 has 15 amino acids. The DNA of the CDR3 is TGTGCCAGCAGTGACCCAAGCGGGACCGTCAACGAGCAGTACTTC. This codes for CASSDPSGTVNEQYF.

The chain uses TRBV6-2 or TRBV6-3 and TRBJ2-7, with TRBD1 matching 7 bases. Germline values: CDR1 MNHEY, CDR2 SVGEGT. V lost 5 bases, J lost 3 bases, and 7 bases stayed unmatched. CDR3 size: 14 residues. The CDR3 here is CASSDPGTVYEQYF. The CDR3 nucleotides read TGTGCCAGCAGTGATCCCGGGACAGTCTACGAGCAGTACTTC.

This sequence joins TRBV27 and TRBJ1-2, with D unresolved. This CDR3 has 17 amino acids. Germline V gene data show CDR1 as MNHEY and CDR2 as SMNVEV (reference sequence). The germline V and J ends were trimmed by 5 bases and 3 bases, with 22 bases remaining between them. DNA of the CDR3: TGTGCCAGCAGTCCCCTCCATAGGGTTCAAGAGTACTATGGCTACACCTTC. Its protein is CASSPLHRVQEYYGYTF.

The V call is TRBV30, the J call TRBJ2-2; D remains unclear. The CDR3 is 13 amino acids. Trimming shortened V by 1 base and J by 7 bases, and 10 bases separated the two germline ends. Germline V gene sequence: CDR1 GTSNPN, CDR2 SVGIG (reference sequence). CDR3: CAWSGEYFGELFF. The CDR3 DNA reads as TGTGCCTGGAGTGGGGAATACTTCGGGGAGCTGTTTTTT. The full variable domain, rest sourced from reference TRBV30 and TRBJ2-2, is SQTIHQWPATLVQPVGSPLSLECTVEGTSNPNLYWYRQAAGRGLQLLFYSVGIGQISSEVPQNLSASRPQDRQFILSSKKLLLSDSGFYLCAWSGEYFGELFFGEGSRLTVL.

CDR3 coding DNA: TGTGCCAGCAGCTTGACTAGCGGGAGAGGTGGTGAGCAGTACTTC. Translated: CASSLTSGRGGEQYF. The rearrangement joins TRBV7-2 to TRBJ2-5; 12 bases are a match to TRBD2. The germline gives CDR1 SGHTA, CDR2 FQGNSA. V lost 3 bases, J lost 11 bases, and 10 bases stayed unmatched. The CDR3 runs 15 residues.

The chain links TRBV7-2 to TRBJ2-4, with TRBD1 identical over 9 bases. The DNA matches TRBJ2-7 better at its end, which makes the J call doubtful. This CDR3 is 14 amino acids long. The germline gives CDR1 SGHTA, CDR2 FQGNSA. CDR3 DNA: TGTGCCAGCAGCGGGGGGACAGGGTACTACGAGCAGTACTTC. Translation: CASSGGTGYYEQYF.

The J gene is TRBJ2-1, the V gene TRBV29-1; D gene uncertain. The CDR3 length is 14 residues. The V end lost 2 bases, the J end lost 2 bases, and 10 bases lay between the germline ends. Germline V CDR1 and CDR2: SQVTM, ANQGSEA. CDR3 DNA sequence: TGCAGCGTTGAACCCCGAAGAACCTACAATGAGCAGTTCTTC. It yields the protein CSVEPRRTYNEQFF.

This chain joins TRBV5-4 and TRBJ2-1; 10 bases fit TRBD2. The CDR3 is made up of 17 amino acids. In germline, CDR1 is SGHNT, CDR2 YYREEE (reference sequence). The V and J ends lost 0 bases and 9 bases, in that order; junction bases with no gene match: 12. CDR3 sequence (DNA): TGTGCCAGCAGCTTGGCGGTACTAGCGGGGTCTTGGGGTGAGCAGTTCTTC. It translates to CASSLAVLAGSWGEQFF.

This chain links TRBV10-3 with TRBJ2-5; maybe TRBD2 (5 bases). This CDR3 is 15 amino acids long. Trimming left V 7 bases short and J 4 bases short, with 19 bases between. CDR1 is ENHRY, CDR2 SYGVKD, per germline. Written as DNA, the CDR3 is TGTGCCATCAAGGTAGACTATTCGCCGGGAGAGACCCAGTACTTC. This translates into CAIKVDYSPGETQYF.

This chain uses TRBV27 with TRBJ2-5; TRBD1 is a possible D gene (5 bases). This CDR3 spans 13 amino acids. Per the germline V gene, CDR1 is MNHEY and CDR2 is SMNVEV (reference sequence). V was clipped by 4 bases and J by 5 bases, with 11 bases between them. DNA for the CDR3: TGTGCCAGCAGTTGGCGACAGAGGGAGACCCAGTACTTC. Protein: CASSWRQRETQYF.

This clonotype showed up just a few times. The genes are TRBV20-1 and TRBJ2-7; 8 positions match TRBD2. J lost 5 bases, V lost 1 base, and 4 bases had no gene match. This CDR3 has 13 residues. Germline values: CDR1 DFQATT, CDR2 SNEGSKA (reference sequence). This CDR3 is CSARVAGGHEQYF. The CDR3, as DNA: TGCAGTGCTAGAGTTGCGGGAGGACACGAGCAGTACTTC.

The chain has TRBV11-3 and TRBJ2-3, with 7 bases that match TRBD1. Germline V gives CDR1 SGHNT, CDR2 YENEEA. The CDR3 spans 12 residues. V shed 6 bases and J 6 bases; nucleotides not matched to a gene: 3. CDR3: CASSGTADTQYF. The CDR3 DNA reads as TGTGCCAGCAGTGGGACAGCTGATACGCAGTATTTT.

The chain couples TRBV20-1 to TRBJ2-7; TRBD2 is a possible D gene (5 bases). The CDR3 runs to 15 residues. V lost 2 bases and J 1 base, leaving 15 bases between the germline ends. CDR1 and CDR2 from the germline V gene are DFQATT and SNEGSKA (reference sequence). The CDR3 DNA sequence: TGCAGTGCTAGAACCGTGCGGGCAGCGTCCTACGAGCAGTACTTC. Its protein is CSARTVRAASYEQYF.

The V call is TRBV10-3, the J call TRBJ1-2, with D hard to call. The V end lost 5 bases, the J end lost 3 bases, and 13 bases lay between the germline ends. The CDR3 loop spans 14 amino acids. Per germline, CDR1 ENHRY and CDR2 SYGVKD. The CDR3 coding sequence is TGTGCCATCAGTACCGTCGAGGATTACTATGGCTACACCTTC. Protein sequence: CAISTVEDYYGYTF.

The chain is built from TRBV6-2 or TRBV6-3 and TRBJ2-5; the D gene is possibly TRBD1 (6 bases). Trimming stripped 5 bases from V and 2 bases from J, with 12 bases between. The CDR3 runs 14 residues. Germline V lookup: CDR1 MNHEY, CDR2 SVGEGT. The CDR3 sequence is CASSPGTQQETQYF. As DNA, the CDR3 is TGTGCCAGCAGTCCCGGGACACAACAAGAGACCCAGTACTTC.

This clonotype came up a few times. DNA for the CDR3: TGTGCCAGCAGTCCGGATCTATTACCCGTGGACGTCAATGAGCAGTTCTTC. Encoded protein: CASSPDLLPVDVNEQFF. The rearrangement uses TRBV28 and TRBJ2-1; no definite D call. This CDR3 spans 17 amino acids. Germline values: CDR1 MDHEN, CDR2 SYDVKM. Trimming shortened V by 5 bases and J by 6 bases, and 23 bases separated the two germline ends.

The CDR3 region has the DNA TGTGCCAGCAGCTTAGATTCAGGAGTAACGGGGAATGAGCAGTACTTC. It encodes CASSLDSGVTGNEQYF. V is TRBV7-2 and J is TRBJ2-7, with D possibly being TRBD2 (5 bases). This CDR3 comprises 16 residues. V gave up 1 base and J gave up 7 bases, with 20 bases separating them. The germline gives CDR1 SGHTA, CDR2 FQGNSA.

The chain combines TRBV9 with TRBJ2-3; 8 bases are a match to TRBD1. This CDR3 is 16 amino acids long. The germline gives CDR1 SGDLS, CDR2 YYNGEE. Losses at the gene ends were 2 bases for V and 2 bases for J; bases not matched to a gene: 7. The CDR3 region is CASSVLQGEFTDTQYF. For the CDR3, the DNA is TGTGCCAGCAGCGTTTTACAGGGGGAATTCACAGATACGCAGTATTTT. Full variable domain (missing parts from reference TRBV9 and TRBJ2-3): DSGVTQTPKHLITATGQRVTLRCSPRSGDLSVYWYQQSLDQGLQFLIQYYNGEERAKGNILERFSAQQFPDLHSELNLSSLELGDSALYFCASSVLQGEFTDTQYFGPGTRLTVL.

This chain links TRBV5-1 with TRBJ2-5; D not certain. This CDR3 contains 15 residues. CDR1 is SGHRS, CDR2 YFSETQ, per germline. The V and J ends lost 4 bases and 0 bases respectively, with 13 bases between them. CDR3 nucleotides: TGCGCCAGCAGCCAGGACGGAGTAAACCAAGAGACCCAGTACTTC. It yields the protein CASSQDGVNQETQYF.